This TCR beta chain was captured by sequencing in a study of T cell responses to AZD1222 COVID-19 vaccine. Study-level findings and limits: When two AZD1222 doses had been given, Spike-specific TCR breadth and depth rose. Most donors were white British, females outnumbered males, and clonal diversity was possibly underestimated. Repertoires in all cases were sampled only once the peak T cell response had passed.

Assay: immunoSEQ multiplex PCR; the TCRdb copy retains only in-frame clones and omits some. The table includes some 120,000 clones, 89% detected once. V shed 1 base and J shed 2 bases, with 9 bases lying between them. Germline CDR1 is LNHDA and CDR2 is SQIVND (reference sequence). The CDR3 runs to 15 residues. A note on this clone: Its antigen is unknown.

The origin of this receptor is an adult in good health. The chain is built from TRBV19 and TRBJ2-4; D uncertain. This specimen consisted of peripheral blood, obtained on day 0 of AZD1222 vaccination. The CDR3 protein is CASSIGRRTKNIQYF. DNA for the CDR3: TGTGCCAGTAGTATAGGACGGAGAACCAAAAACATTCAGTACTTC.